One sample yielded the 3 T cell receptor beta chains listed below, sequenced in a study of human CD8 memory T cell subsets. TPEX cells, early memory CD8+ T cells with exhausted-like traits, were CCR7+ PD-1+ TIGIT+. Making the TCR beta libraries relied on UMI-labeled 5' RACE. TCRdb reprocessed the 5' RACE reads and keeps a single row for each CDR3 protein, giving no DNA. The sample shows about 9,200 distinct CDR3 sequences, and approximately 20% sits with its ten largest clones. Sequencing was done on a sample of CD8+ T cells from PBMCs. The receptors here all came from a human donor in good health.

This rearrangement joins TRBV20-1 to TRBJ1-1; TCRdb's D gene call, TRBD1, goes unchecked for lack of DNA. Per germline, CDR1 DFQATT and CDR2 SNEGSKA (reference sequence). The CDR3 covers 15 residues. The CDR3 protein is CSARRTGQENTEAFF.

CDR3 region: CSVRIAYEQYF. The chain employs TRBV29-1 and TRBJ2-7. This CDR3 region has 11 residues. The germline gives CDR1 SQVTM, CDR2 ANQGSEA.

The chain has TRBV6-2 or TRBV6-3 and TRBJ2-7; as DNA is missing, the TRBD1 call by TCRdb cannot be tested. Germline V gene sequence: CDR1 MNHEY, CDR2 SVGEGT. The length of the CDR3 is 15 residues. The CDR3 loop is CASSPPGGTPYEQYF.